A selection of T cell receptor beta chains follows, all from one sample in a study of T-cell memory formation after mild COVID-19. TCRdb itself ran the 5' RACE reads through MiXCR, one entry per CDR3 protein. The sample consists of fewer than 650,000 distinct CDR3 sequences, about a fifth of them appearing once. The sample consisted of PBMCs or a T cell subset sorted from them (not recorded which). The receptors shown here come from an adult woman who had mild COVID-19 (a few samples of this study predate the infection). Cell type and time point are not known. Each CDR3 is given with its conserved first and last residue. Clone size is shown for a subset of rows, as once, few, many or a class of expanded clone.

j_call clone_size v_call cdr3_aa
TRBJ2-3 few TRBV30 CAWSVGGDTQYF
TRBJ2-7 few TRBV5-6 CASSFRISREQYF
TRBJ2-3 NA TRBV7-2 CASSPRYTDTQYF
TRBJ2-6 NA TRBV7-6 CASSFGGAGANVLTF
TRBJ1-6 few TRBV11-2 CASSLDRGTSNSPLHF
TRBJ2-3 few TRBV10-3 CAISESSGGYDTQYF
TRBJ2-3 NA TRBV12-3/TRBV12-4 CASSLQGPTQYF
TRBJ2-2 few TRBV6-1 CASRAGVDTGELFF
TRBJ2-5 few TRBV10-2 CASSEKRVIRGSQYF
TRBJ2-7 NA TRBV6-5 CASSYSSGAQNEQYF
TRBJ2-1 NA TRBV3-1 CASSQDTSGGDEQFF
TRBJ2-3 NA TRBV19 CASSIIAGDKDTKYF
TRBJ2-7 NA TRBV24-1 CATSDSRGRGYEQYF